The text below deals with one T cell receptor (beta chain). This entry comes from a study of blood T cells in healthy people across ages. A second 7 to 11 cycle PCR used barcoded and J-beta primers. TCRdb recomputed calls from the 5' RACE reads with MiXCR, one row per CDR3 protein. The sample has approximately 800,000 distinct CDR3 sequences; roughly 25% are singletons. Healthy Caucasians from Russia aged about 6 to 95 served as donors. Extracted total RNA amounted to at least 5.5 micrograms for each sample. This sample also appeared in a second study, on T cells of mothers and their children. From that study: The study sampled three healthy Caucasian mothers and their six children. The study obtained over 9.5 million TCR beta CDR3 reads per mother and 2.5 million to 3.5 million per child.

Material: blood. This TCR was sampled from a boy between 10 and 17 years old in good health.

The CDR3 here is CASSTGQSNGANVLTF. The CDR3 nucleotides read TGTGCCAGCAGCACCGGACAGTCTAACGGGGCCAACGTCCTGACTTTC. J is TRBJ2-6 and V is TRBV6-1; possibly TRBD1 for D (6 bases). The CDR3 loop spans 16 amino acids. V lost 6 bases and J 4 bases, leaving 16 bases between the germline ends. From germline, CDR1 is MNHNS and CDR2 SASEGT.